The TCR beta chain under discussion was sequenced for a study of T cells after yellow fever vaccination. Study observations and caveats: The secondary response showed a weaker magnitude and a faster peak, day 5 versus 15. Clonotypes found in both CD4 and CD8 compartments made up a small share. Post-booster repertoires again held most primary-vaccination clones (roughly 95% CD4, over 80% CD8).

V dropped 4 bases and J dropped 2 bases, with 7 bases sitting between them. From germline, CDR1 is SGHTA and CDR2 FQGTGA. This CDR3 has 13 amino acids. Conversion of TCR transcripts into cDNA relied on 5'RACE template switching, which added a universal primer site and UMIs. In TCRdb, the 5' RACE reads were re-called with MiXCR into one record per CDR3 protein. In the table there are approximately 300,000 distinct CDR3 sequences, 6.5% to 8.5% of which are singletons. This clonotype was found many times. The antigen is unknown. The TCR sequence derives from a man between 18 and 29 years old who received the YFV17D yellow fever vaccine. This chain connects TRBV7-3 to TRBJ2-3; maybe TRBD1 (6 bases). Specimen: PBMCs, collected about 41 days after the first yellow fever vaccination. The CDR3 protein is CASSWTDTDTQYF. DNA for the CDR3: TGTGCCAGCAGCTGGACAGACACAGATACGCAGTATTTT.